The sequence of this T cell receptor (beta chain) was determined in a study of T cell responses to AZD1222 COVID-19 vaccine. Sequencing used immunoSEQ multiplex PCR; TCRdb keeps in-frame clones, though not all of them. This table has about 180,000 clones, around 89% appearing once. The CDR3 loop spans 15 amino acids. CDR1 SGHDT and CDR2 YYEEEE come from the germline V gene. V lost 5 bases, J lost 0 bases, and 12 bases lay in between. The receptor's source is an adult who received the AZD1222 COVID-19 vaccine. The sequencing used peripheral blood, collected 28 days after the second AZD1222 dose. The chain has TRBV5-6 and TRBJ1-5, with D perhaps TRBD1 (5 bases). As DNA, the CDR3 is TGTGCCAGCAGGCGGCGGGGGATTAGCAATCAGCCCCAGCATTTT. Its translation: CASRRRGISNQPQHF.